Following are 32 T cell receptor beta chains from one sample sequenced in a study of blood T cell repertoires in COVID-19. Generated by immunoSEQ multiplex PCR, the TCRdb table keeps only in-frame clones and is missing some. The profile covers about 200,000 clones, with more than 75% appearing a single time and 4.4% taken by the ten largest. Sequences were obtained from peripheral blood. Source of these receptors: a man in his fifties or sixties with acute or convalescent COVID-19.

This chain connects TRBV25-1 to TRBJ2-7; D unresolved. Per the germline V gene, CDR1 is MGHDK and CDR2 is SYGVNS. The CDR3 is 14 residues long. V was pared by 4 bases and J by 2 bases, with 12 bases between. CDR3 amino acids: CASSAQENPYEQYF. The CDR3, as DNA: TGTGCCAGCAGTGCCCAGGAAAACCCCTACGAGCAGTACTTC.

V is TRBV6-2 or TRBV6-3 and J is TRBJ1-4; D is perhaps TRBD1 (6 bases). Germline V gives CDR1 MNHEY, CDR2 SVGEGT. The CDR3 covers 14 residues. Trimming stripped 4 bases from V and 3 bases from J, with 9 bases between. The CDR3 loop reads CASSSQGANEKLFF. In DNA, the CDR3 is TGTGCCAGCAGTTCACAGGGTGCTAATGAAAAACTGTTTTTT.

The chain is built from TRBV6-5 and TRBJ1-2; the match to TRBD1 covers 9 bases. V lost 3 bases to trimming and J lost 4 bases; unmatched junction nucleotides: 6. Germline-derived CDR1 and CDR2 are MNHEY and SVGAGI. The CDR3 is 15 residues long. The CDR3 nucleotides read TGTGCCAGCAGTTATTCTGCACAGGGGGCCTATGGCTACACCTTC. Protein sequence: CASSYSAQGAYGYTF.

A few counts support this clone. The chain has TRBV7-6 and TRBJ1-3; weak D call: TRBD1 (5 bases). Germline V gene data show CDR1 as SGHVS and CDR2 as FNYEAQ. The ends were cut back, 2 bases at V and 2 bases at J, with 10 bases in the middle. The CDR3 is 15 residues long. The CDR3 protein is CASSLSRDAGNTIYF. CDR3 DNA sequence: TGTGCCAGCAGCTTATCCAGGGATGCTGGAAACACCATATATTTT.

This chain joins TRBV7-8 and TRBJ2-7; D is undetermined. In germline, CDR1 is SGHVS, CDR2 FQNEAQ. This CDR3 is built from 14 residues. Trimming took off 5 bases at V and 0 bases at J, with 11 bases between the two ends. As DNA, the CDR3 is TGTGCCAGCAGCCCTCAAGAGTACTCCTACGAGCAGTACTTC. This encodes CASSPQEYSYEQYF.

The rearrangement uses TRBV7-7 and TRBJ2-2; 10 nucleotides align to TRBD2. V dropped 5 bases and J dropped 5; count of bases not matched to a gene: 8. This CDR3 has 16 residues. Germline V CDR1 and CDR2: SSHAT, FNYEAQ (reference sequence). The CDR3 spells CASSQNSGGATGELFF. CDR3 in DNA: TGTGCCAGCAGCCAAAACAGCGGGGGGGCTACCGGGGAGCTGTTTTTT.

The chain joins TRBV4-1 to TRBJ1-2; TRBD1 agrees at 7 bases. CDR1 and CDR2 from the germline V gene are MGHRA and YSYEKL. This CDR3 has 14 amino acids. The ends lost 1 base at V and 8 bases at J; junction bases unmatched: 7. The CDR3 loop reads CASSQGQGVGGYTF. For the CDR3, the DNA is TGCGCCAGCAGCCAAGGACAGGGCGTGGGGGGCTACACCTTC.

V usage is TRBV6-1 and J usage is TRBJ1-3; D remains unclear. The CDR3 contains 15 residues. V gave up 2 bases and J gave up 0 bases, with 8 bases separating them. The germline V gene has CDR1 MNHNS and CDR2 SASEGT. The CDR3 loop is CASSEHSYSGNTIYF. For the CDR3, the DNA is TGTGCCAGCAGTGAACACAGTTACTCTGGAAACACCATATATTTT.

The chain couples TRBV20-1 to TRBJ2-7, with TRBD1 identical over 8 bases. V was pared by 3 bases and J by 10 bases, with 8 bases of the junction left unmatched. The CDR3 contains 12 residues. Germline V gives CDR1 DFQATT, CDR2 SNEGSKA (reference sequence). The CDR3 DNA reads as TGCAGTGCTAGTTCGACAGGGGCGGAACAGTACTTC. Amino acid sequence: CSASSTGAEQYF.

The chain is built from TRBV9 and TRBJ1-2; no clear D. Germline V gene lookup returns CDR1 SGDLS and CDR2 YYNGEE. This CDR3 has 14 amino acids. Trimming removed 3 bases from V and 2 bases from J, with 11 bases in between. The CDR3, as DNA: TGTGCCAGCAGCGCCGTATCTCCCAACTATGGCTACACCTTC. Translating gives CASSAVSPNYGYTF.

In DNA, the CDR3 is TGCAGCGCCCGTCGACAGGGGTCGGGCACAGATACGCAGTATTTT. It specifies CSARRQGSGTDTQYF. The chain employs TRBV29-1 and TRBJ2-3, with TRBD1 matching 8 bases. The CDR3 length is 15 residues. CDR1 is SQVTM, CDR2 ANQGSEA, per germline. V lost 7 bases and J lost 1; bases outside the gene matches: 10.

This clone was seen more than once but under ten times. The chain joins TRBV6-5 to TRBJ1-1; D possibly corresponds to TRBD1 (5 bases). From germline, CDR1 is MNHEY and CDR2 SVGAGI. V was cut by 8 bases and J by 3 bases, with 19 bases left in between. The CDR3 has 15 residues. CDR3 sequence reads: CASPPRERGDTEAFF. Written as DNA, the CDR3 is TGTGCCAGCCCCCCCAGGGAGCGGGGGGACACTGAAGCTTTCTTT.

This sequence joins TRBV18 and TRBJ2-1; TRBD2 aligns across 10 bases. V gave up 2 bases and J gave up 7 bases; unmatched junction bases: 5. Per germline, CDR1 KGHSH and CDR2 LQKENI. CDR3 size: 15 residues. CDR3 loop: CASSPVTSGVNEQFF. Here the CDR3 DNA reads TGTGCCAGCTCACCAGTAACTAGCGGGGTTAATGAGCAGTTCTTC.

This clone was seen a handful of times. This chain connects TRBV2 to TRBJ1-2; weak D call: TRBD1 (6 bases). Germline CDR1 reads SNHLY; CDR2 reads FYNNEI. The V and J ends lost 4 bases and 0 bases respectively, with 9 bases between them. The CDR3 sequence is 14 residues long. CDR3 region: CASSAQGTNYGYTF. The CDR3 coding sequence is TGTGCCAGCAGTGCCCAGGGGACTAACTATGGCTACACCTTC. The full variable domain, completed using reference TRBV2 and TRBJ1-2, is EPEVTQTPSHQVTQMGQEVILRCVPISNHLYFYWYRQILGQKVEFLVSFYNNEISEKSEIFDDQFSVERPDGSNFTLKIRSTKLEDSAMYFCASSAQGTNYGYTFGSGTRLTVV.

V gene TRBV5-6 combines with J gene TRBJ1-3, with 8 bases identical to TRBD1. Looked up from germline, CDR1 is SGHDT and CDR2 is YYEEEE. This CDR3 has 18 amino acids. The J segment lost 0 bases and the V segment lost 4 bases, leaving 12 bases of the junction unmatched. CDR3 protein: CASSPWDRQGYSGNTIYF. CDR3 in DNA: TGTGCCAGCAGCCCTTGGGACAGGCAGGGGTACTCTGGAAACACCATATATTTT. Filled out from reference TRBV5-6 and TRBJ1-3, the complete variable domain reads DAGVTQSPTHLIKTRGQQVTLRCSPKSGHDTVSWYQQALGQGPQFIFQYYEEEERQRGNFPDRFSGHQFPNYSSELNVNALLLGDSALYLCASSPWDRQGYSGNTIYFGEGSWLTVV.

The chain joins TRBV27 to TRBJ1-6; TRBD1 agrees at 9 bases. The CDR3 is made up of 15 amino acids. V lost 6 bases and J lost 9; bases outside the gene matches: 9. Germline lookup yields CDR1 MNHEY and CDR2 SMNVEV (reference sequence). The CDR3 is CASSTVGQGSSPLHF. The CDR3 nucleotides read TGTGCCAGCAGCACGGTCGGACAGGGGAGTTCACCCCTCCACTTT.

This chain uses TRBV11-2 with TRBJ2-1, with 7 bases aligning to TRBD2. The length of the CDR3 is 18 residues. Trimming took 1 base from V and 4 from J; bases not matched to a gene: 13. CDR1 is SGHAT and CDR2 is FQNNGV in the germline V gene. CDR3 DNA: TGTGCCAGCAGCTTAGGGCGGGGGACCCCGCCCGGTTACAATGAGCAGTTCTTC. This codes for CASSLGRGTPPGYNEQFF.

CDR3 loop: CASSQVPGEQYF. As DNA, the CDR3 is TGTGCCAGCAGCCAAGTTCCGGGCGAGCAGTACTTC. This chain joins TRBV3-1 (or the pseudogene TRBV3-2) and TRBJ2-7; D is ambiguous. This CDR3 has 12 amino acids. CDR1 LGHDT and CDR2 YNNKEL come from the germline V gene (reference sequence). Trimming stripped 1 base from V and 6 bases from J, with 7 bases between.

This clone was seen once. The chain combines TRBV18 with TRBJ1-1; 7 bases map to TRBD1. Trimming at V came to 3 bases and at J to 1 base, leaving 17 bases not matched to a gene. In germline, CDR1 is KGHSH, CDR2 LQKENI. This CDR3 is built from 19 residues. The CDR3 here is CASSPLYAGTEKSNTEAFF. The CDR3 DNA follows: TGTGCCAGCTCACCGCTATATGCCGGGACAGAAAAATCGAACACTGAAGCTTTCTTT. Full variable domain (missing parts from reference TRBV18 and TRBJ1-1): NAGVMQNPRHLVRRRGQEARLRCSPMKGHSHVYWYRQLPEEGLKFMVYLQKENIIDESGMPKERFSAEFPKEGPSILRIQQVVRGDSAAYFCASSPLYAGTEKSNTEAFFGQGTRLTVV.

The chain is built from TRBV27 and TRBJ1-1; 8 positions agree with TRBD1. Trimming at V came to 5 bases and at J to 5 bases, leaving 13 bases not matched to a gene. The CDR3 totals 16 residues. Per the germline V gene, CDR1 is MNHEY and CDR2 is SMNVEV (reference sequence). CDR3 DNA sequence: TGTGCCAGCAGTGGGCTTCTGACAGGGGTATATACTGAAGCTTTCTTT. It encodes CASSGLLTGVYTEAFF.

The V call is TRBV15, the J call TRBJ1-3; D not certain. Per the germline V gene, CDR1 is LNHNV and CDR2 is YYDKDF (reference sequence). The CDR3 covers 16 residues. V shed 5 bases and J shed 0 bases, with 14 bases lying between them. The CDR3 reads CATSRRREISGNTIYF. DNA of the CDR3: TGTGCCACCAGCCGTCGGAGAGAAATCTCTGGAAACACCATATATTTT.

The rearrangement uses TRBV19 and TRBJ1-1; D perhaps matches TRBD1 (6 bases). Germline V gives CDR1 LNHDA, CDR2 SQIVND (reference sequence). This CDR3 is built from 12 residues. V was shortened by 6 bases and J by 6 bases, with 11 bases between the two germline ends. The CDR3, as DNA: TGTGCCAGTAGGGGGGGGCTCCCTGAAGCTTTCTTT. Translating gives CASRGGLPEAFF. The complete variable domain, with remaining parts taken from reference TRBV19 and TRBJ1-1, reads DGGITQSPKYLFRKEGQNVTLSCEQNLNHDAMYWYRQDPGQGLRLIYYSQIVNDFQKGDIAEGYSVSREKKESFPLTVTSAQKNPTAFYLCASRGGLPEAFFGQGTRLTVV.

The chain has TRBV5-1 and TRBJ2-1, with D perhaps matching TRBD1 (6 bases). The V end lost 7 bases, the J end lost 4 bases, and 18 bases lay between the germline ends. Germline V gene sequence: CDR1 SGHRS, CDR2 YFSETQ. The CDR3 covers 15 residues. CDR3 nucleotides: TGCGCCAGCTCCTTCTCAGGGGATGGGTACAATGAGCAGTTCTTC. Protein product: CASSFSGDGYNEQFF.

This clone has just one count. The CDR3 is CASSQNRGQGSGELFF. In DNA form, the CDR3 reads TGTGCCAGCAGCCAGAACAGGGGTCAGGGGTCCGGGGAGCTGTTTTTT. The chain carries TRBV7-9 and TRBJ2-2; 7 bases are a match to TRBD1. Germline CDR1 SEHNR, CDR2 FQNEAQ (reference sequence). V lost 5 bases to trimming and J lost 6 bases; unmatched junction nucleotides: 12. This CDR3 has 16 residues.

The CDR3 DNA reads as TGTGCCACCGGCCGGGACAGGGGTGAAAAACTGTTTTTT. This gives the protein CATGRDRGEKLFF. The chain has TRBV15 and TRBJ1-4; TRBD1 matches 10 bases. CDR1 LNHNV and CDR2 YYDKDF come from the germline V gene (reference sequence). V shed 8 bases and J 7 bases; nucleotides not matched to a gene: 4. The CDR3 extends over 13 amino acids.

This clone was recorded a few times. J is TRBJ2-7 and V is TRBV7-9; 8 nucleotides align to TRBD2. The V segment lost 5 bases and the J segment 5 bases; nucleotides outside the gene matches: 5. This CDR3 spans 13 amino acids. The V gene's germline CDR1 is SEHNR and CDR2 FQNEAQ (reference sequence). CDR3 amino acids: CASSRLASHEQYF. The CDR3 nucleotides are TGTGCCAGCAGCCGACTAGCGAGCCACGAGCAGTACTTC. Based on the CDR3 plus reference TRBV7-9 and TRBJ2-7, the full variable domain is DTGVSQNPRHKITKRGQNVTFRCDPISEHNRLYWYRQTLGQGPEFLTYFQNEAQLEKSRLLSDRFSAERPKGSFSTLEIQRTEQGDSAMYLCASSRLASHEQYFGPGTRLTVT.

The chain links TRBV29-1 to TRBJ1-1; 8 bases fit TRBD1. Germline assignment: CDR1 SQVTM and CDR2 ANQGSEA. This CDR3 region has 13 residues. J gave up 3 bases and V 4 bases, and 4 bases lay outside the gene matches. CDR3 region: CSVVGTGDTEAFF. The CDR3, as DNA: TGCAGCGTTGTGGGGACAGGCGACACTGAAGCTTTCTTT.

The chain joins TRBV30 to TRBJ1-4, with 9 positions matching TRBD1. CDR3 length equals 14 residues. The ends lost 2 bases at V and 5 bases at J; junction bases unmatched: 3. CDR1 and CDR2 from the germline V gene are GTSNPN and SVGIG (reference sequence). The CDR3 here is CAWSRGQGNEKLFF. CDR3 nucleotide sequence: TGTGCCTGGAGTCGGGGACAGGGCAATGAAAAACTGTTTTTT.

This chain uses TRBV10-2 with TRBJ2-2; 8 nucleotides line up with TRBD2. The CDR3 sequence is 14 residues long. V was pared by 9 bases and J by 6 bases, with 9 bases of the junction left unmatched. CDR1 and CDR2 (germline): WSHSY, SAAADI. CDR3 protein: CASRGGGPPGELFF. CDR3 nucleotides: TGCGCCAGTAGGGGCGGGGGGCCCCCCGGGGAGCTGTTTTTT.

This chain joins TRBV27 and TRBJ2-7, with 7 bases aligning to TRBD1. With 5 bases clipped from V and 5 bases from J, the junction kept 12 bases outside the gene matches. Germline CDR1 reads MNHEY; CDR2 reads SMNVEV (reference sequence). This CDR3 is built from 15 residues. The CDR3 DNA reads TGTGCCAGCAGTCTGGGCGACGACAGGGACCACGAGCAGTACTTC. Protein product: CASSLGDDRDHEQYF.

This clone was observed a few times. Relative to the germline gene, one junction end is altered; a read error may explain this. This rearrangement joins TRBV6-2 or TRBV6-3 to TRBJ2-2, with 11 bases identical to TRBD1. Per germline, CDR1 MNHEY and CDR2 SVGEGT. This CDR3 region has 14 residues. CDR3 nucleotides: TGTGCCAGCAGCGACTTTCCGGGACAGGGGGGGCTGTTTTTT. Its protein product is CASSDFPGQGGLFF.

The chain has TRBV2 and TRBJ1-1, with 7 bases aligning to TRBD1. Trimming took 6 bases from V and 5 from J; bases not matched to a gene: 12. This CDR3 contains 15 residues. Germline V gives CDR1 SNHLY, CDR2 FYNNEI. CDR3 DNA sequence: TGTGCCAGCAGCCTTCCCGACAGGGTGGAGACTGAAGCTTTCTTT. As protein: CASSLPDRVETEAFF.